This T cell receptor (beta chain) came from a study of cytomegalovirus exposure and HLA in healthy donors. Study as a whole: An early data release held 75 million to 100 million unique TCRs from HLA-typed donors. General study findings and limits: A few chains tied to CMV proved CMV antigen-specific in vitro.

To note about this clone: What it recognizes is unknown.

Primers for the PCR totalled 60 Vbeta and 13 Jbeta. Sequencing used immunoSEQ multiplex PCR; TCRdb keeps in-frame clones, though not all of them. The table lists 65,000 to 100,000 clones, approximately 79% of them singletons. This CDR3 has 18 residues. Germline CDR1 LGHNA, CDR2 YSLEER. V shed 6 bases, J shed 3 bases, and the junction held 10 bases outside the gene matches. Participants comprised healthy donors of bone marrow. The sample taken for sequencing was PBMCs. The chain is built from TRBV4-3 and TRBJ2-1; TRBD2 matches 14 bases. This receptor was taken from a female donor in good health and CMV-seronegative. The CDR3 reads CASSIGTSGGLDYNEQFF. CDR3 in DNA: TGCGCCAGCAGTATCGGGACTAGCGGGGGATTGGACTACAATGAGCAGTTCTTC.